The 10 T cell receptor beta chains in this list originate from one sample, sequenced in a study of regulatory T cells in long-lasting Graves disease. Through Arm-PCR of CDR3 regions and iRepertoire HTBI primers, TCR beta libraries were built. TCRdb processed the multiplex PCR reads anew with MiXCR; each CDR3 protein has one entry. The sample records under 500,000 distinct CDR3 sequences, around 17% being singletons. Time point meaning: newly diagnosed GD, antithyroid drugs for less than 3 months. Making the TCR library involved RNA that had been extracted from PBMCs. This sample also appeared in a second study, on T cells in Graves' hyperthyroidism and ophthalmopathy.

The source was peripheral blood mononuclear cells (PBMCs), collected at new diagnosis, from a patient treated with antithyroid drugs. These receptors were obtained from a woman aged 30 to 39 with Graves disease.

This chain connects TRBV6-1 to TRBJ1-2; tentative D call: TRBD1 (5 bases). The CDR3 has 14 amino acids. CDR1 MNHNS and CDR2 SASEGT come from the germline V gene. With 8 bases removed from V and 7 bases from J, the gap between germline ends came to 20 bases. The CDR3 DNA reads TGTGCCAGCCCGGCCTCCGGGGGAGAGGCTGGCTACACCTTC. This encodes CASPASGGEAGYTF.

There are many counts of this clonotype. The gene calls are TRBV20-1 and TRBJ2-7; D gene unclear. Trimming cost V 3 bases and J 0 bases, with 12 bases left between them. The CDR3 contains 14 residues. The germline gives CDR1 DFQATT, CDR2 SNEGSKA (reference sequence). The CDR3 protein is CSARGSDSSYEQYF. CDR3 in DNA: TGCAGTGCTAGGGGTTCCGACTCCTCCTACGAGCAGTACTTC.

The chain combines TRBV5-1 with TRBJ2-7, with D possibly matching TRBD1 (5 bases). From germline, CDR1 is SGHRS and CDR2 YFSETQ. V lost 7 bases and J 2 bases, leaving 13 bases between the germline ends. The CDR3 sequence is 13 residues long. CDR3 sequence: CASEQVPTYEQYF. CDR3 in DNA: TGCGCCAGCGAACAGGTCCCGACCTACGAGCAGTACTTC.

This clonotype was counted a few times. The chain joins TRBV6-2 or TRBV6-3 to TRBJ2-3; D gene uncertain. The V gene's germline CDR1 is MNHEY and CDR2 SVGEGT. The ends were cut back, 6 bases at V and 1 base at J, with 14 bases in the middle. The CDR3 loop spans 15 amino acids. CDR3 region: CASSYLGGGTDTQYF. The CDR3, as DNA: TGTGCCAGCAGCTACCTCGGCGGAGGCACAGATACGCAGTATTTT.

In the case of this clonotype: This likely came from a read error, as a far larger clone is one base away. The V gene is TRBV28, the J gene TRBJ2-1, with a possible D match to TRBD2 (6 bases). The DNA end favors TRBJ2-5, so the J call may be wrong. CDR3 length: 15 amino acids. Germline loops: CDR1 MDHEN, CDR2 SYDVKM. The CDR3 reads CAMTEPGTRRETQYF. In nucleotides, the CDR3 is TGTGCCATGACCGAACCTGGGACTCGCCGAGAGACCCAGTACTTC.

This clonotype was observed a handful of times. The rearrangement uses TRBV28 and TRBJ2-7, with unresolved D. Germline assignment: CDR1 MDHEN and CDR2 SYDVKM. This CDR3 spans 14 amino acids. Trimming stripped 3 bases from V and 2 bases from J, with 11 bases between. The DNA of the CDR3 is TGTGCCAGCAGTTTGGTCACAGTCCCCTACGAGCAGTACTTC. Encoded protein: CASSLVTVPYEQYF. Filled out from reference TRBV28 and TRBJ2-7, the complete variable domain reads DVKVTQSSRYLVKRTGEKVFLECVQDMDHENMFWYRQDPGLGLRLIYFSYDVKMKEKGDIPEGYSVSREKKERFSLILESASTNQTSMYLCASSLVTVPYEQYFGPGTRLTVT.

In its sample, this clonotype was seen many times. CDR3 sequence reads: CASSDLAGGPDIQYF. The CDR3 region has the DNA TGTGCCAGCAGTGACCTAGCGGGAGGGCCTGACATTCAGTACTTC. The V and J genes are TRBV6-1 and TRBJ2-4, with 12 positions matching TRBD2. V shed 3 bases, J shed 8 bases, and the junction held 5 bases outside the gene matches. The germline V gene has CDR1 MNHNS and CDR2 SASEGT. The CDR3 sequence is 15 residues long.

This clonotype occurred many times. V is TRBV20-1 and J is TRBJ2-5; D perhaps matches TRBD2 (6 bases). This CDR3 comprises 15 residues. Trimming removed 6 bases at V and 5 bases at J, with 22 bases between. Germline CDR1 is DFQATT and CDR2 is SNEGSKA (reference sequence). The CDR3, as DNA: TGCAGTGCCACCGAGCGGGCACGCCCGGGGGAGACCCAGTACTTC. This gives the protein CSATERARPGETQYF.

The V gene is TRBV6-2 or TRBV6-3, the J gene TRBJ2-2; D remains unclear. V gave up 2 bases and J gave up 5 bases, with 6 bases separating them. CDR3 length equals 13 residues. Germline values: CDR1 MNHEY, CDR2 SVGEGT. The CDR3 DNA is TGTGCCAGCAGTTACGGGTTTACCGGGGAGCTGTTTTTT. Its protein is CASSYGFTGELFF.

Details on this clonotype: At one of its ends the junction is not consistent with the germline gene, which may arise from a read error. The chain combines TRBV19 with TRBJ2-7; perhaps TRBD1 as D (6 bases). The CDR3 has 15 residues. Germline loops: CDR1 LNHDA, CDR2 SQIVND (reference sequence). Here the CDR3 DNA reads TGTGCCAGTAGTATCCGGGACACGGAACTCTACGAGCGGTACTTC. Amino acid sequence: CASSIRDTELYERYF. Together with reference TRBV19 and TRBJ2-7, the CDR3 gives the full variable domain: DGGITQSPKYLFRKEGQNVTLSCEQNLNHDAMYWYRQDPGQGLRLIYYSQIVNDFQKGDIAEGYSVSREKKESFPLTVTSAQKNPTAFYLCASSIRDTELYERYFGPGTRLTVT.